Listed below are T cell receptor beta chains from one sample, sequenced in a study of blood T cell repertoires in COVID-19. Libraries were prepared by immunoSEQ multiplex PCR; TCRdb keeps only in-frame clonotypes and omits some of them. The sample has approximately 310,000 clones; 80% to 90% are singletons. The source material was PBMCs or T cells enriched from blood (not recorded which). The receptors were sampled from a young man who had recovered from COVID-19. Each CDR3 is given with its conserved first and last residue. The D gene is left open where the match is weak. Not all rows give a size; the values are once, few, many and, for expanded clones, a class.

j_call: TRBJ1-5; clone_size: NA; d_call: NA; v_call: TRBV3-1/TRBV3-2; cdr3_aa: CASSQGSDQPQHF; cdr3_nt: TGTGCCAGCAGCCAAGGTTCTGATCAGCCCCAGCATTTT
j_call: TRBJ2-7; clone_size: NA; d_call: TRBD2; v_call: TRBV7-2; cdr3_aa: CASSLGGAGGQYEQYF; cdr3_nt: TGTGCCAGCAGCTTAGGGGGCGCGGGGGGGCAATACGAGCAGTACTTC
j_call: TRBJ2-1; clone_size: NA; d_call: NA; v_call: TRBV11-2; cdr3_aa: CASVWRFRNEQFF; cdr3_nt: TGTGCCAGTGTGTGGAGGTTCCGGAATGAGCAGTTCTTC
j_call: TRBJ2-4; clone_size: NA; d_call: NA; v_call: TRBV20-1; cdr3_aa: CSASVGLAKNIQYF; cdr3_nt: TGCAGTGCCAGTGTGGGGCTAGCCAAAAACATTCAGTACTTC
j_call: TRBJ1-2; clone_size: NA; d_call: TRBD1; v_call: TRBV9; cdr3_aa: CASSARGTGPYGYTF; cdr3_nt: TGTGCCAGCAGCGCCCGTGGGACAGGTCCCTATGGCTACACCTTC
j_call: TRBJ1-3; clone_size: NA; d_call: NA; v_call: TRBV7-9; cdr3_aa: CASSLRAIFAGGNTIYF; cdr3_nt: TGTGCCAGCAGCCTCCGGGCCATTTTCGCGGGGGGAAACACCATATATTTT
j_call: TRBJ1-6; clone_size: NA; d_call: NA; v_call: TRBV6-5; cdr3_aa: CASTQRRGGDSPLHF; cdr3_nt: TGTGCCAGCACCCAGAGAAGGGGGGGGGATTCGCCCCTCCACTTT
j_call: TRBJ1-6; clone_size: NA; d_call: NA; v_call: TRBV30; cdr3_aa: CAWRGSHSPLHF; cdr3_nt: TGTGCCTGGAGGGGGAGTCATTCACCCCTCCACTTT
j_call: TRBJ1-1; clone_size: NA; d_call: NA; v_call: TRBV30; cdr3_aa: CAWSVRRHTEAFF; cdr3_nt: TGTGCCTGGAGTGTACGGAGGCACACTGAAGCTTTCTTT
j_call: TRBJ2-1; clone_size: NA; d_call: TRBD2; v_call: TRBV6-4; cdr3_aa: CASSPTSGGYNEQFF; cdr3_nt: TGTGCCAGCAGTCCGACTAGCGGGGGTTACAATGAGCAGTTCTTC
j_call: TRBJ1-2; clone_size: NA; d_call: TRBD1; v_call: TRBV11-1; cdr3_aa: CASSLQGAHGYTF; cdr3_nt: TGTGCCAGCAGCCTACAGGGGGCGCATGGCTACACCTTC
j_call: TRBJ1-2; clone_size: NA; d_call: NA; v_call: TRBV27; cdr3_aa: CASSPFGGDLGYTF; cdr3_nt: TGTGCCAGCAGCCCCTTTGGCGGGGACCTGGGGTACACCTTC
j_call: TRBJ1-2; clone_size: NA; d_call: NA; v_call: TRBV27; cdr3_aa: CASSHRGTPPNYGYTF; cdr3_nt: TGTGCCAGCAGTCACCGTGGGACACCCCCTAACTATGGCTACACCTTC
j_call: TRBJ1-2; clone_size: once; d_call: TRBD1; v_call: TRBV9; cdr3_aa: CASSSRGQFYGYTF; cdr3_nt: TGTGCCAGCAGCTCCAGGGGACAGTTCTATGGCTACACCTTC
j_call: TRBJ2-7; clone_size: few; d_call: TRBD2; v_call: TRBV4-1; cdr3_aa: CASSSGLAGNEQYF; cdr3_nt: TGCGCCAGCAGCTCGGGACTAGCGGGGAACGAGCAGTACTTC
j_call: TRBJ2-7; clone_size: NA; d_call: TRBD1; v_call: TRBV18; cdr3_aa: CASSSGQGDHEQYF; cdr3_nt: TGTGCCAGCTCATCCGGACAGGGGGACCACGAGCAGTACTTC
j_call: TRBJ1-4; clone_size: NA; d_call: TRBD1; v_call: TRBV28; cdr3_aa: CASTSLGGDRHEKLFF; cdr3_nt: TGTGCCAGCACCTCCTTAGGAGGGGACAGGCATGAAAAACTGTTTTTT